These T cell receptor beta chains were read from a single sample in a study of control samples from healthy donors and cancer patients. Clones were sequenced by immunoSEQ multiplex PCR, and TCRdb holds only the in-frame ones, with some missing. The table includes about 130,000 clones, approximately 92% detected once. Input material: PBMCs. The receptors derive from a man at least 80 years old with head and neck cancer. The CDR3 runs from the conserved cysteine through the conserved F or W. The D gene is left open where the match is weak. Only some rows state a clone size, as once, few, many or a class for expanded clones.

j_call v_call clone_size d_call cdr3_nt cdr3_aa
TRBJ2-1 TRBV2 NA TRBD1 TGTGCCAGCATGGGCGACAGGGACCGAGTTGAGCAGTTCTTC CASMGDRDRVEQFF
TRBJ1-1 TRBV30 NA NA TGTGCCTGGAGTGTGTCACAGAACACTGAAGCTTTCTTT CAWSVSQNTEAFF
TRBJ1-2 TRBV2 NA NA TGTGCCAGCAGCGGGTGGGACAATGGCTACACCTTC CASSGWDNGYTF
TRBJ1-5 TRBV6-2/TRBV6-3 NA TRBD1 TGTGCCAGCAGTTACCCAACCGGGACAGGGAATCAGCCCCAGCATTTT CASSYPTGTGNQPQHF
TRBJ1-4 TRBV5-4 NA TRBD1 TGTGCCAGCAGCTCCTACGGGGACAGGTTTAATGAAAAACTGTTTTTT CASSSYGDRFNEKLFF
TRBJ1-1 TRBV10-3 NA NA TGTGCCATCAGTGCTATGACAGGCCGTGGGACTGAAGCTTTCTTT CAISAMTGRGTEAFF
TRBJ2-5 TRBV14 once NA TGTGCCAGCAGCCAGTGGAGGGGGCGAGAGACCCAGTACTTC CASSQWRGRETQYF
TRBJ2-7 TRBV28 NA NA TGTGCCAGCAGTCCCGCCCATAGCTCCTACGAGCAGTACTTC CASSPAHSSYEQYF
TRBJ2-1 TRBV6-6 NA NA TGTGCCAGCAGTCCGGGACTCGGCACGCCCTCCTACAATGAGCAGTTCTTC CASSPGLGTPSYNEQFF
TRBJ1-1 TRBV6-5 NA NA TGTGCCAGCAGTTACCGTTTGAACACTGAAGCTTTCTTT CASSYRLNTEAFF
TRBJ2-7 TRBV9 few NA TGTGCCAGCAGCGTAGATGGAGGGAGCAACGAGCAGTACTTC CASSVDGGSNEQYF
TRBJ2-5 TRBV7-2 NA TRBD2 TGTGCCAGCAGCTTAGATCTAGCGGGAGGGGAGACCCAGTACTTC CASSLDLAGGETQYF